The 11 T cell receptor beta chains presented below share a single source sample, sequenced in a study of vaccination effects on CD4 cells after COVID-19. Measured with immunoSEQ multiplex PCR; TCRdb has only the in-frame clones, and not every one. The data hold more than 35,000 clones, with around 72% observed a single time. Antigen-specific CD4+ T cells expanded by the ViraFEST assay with viral peptide pools were then sequenced. Following culture for about ten days, CD4+ T cells were isolated. This person caught SARS-CoV-2 sometime from March to December 2020, and PCR testing confirmed the infection. These receptors have no known antigen. The sample consisted of CD4+ T cells from PBMCs cultured with a peptide pool, taken before COVID-19 vaccination. Receptors originate from a human donor who had a prior SARS-CoV-2 infection.

The V and J genes are TRBV5-1 and TRBJ2-3; D is ambiguous. Per the germline V gene, CDR1 is SGHRS and CDR2 is YFSETQ. The CDR3 extends over 17 amino acids. V was trimmed by 4 bases and J by 0 bases, leaving 18 bases between them. The CDR3 here is CASSVRAPSGSTDTQYF. The CDR3 nucleotides read TGCGCCAGCAGCGTCCGGGCCCCGAGTGGGAGCACAGATACGCAGTATTTT. Drawing the rest from reference TRBV5-1 and TRBJ2-3, the complete variable domain is KAGVTQTPRYLIKTRGQQVTLSCSPISGHRSVSWYQQTPGQGLQFLFEYFSETQRNKGNFPGRFSGRQFSNSRSEMNVSTLELGDSALYLCASSVRAPSGSTDTQYFGPGTRLTVL.

This chain joins TRBV6-1 and TRBJ1-3; no clear D. This CDR3 spans 16 amino acids. CDR1 is MNHNS, CDR2 SASEGT, per germline. Trimming took 4 bases from V and 0 from J, leaving 13 bases between them. For the CDR3, the DNA is TGTGCCAGCAGTGTACATGGATCGGACTCTGGAAACACCATATATTTT. Translation: CASSVHGSDSGNTIYF.

V is TRBV24-1 and J is TRBJ2-2, with 7 bases matching TRBD1. The CDR3 spans 15 residues. V dropped 3 bases and J dropped 4; count of bases not matched to a gene: 4. Germline assignment: CDR1 KGHDR and CDR2 SFDVKD. The CDR3 region has the DNA TGTGCCACCAGTGATAGTACAGGGGTCACCGGGGAGCTGTTTTTT. It codes for CATSDSTGVTGELFF.

This rearrangement joins TRBV12-3 or TRBV12-4 to TRBJ1-5, with D unclear. Between the trimmed V and J ends, which lost 5 bases and 7 bases, there was a span of 9 bases. This CDR3 has 12 amino acids. The CDR3 sequence: CASSQDGQPQHF. The CDR3 nucleotides read TGTGCCAGCAGTCAAGATGGGCAGCCCCAGCATTTT.

CDR3 nucleotides: TGTGCCAGCAGTTTCATAGCGGGAGAAGGGTCCGAGCAGTACTTC. Residues: CASSFIAGEGSEQYF. The chain combines TRBV6-6 with TRBJ2-7; 9 nucleotides match TRBD2. V was clipped by 4 bases and J by 6 bases; unmatched bases: 10. This CDR3 contains 15 residues. Per the germline V gene, CDR1 is MNHNY and CDR2 is SVGAGI (reference sequence).

The chain uses TRBV6-1 and TRBJ1-3; TRBD1 agrees at 7 bases. The ends lost 2 bases at V and 5 bases at J; junction bases unmatched: 3. The CDR3 has 14 amino acids. Germline V gives CDR1 MNHNS, CDR2 SASEGT. CDR3 nucleotide sequence: TGTGCCAGCAGTGAATCGACAGGGCGAAACACCATATATTTT. Its protein product is CASSESTGRNTIYF.

On this clone itself: The identical CDR3 is also encoded by other nucleotide sequences in the sample. V and J are TRBV12-3 or TRBV12-4 and TRBJ2-3, with D hard to call. There are 11 residues in the CDR3. The ends were cut back, 3 bases at V and 5 bases at J, with 3 bases in the middle. This CDR3 is CASSLGDTQYF. In nucleotides, the CDR3 is TGTGCCAGCAGTTTGGGAGATACGCAGTATTTT.

This clone was seen many times. The chain carries TRBV5-8 and TRBJ2-4; 9 nucleotides agree with TRBD1. The J segment lost 8 bases and the V segment lost 0 bases, leaving 3 bases of the junction unmatched. The CDR3 length is 14 residues. Germline CDR1 SGHTS, CDR2 YDEGEE. The CDR3 region has the DNA TGTGCCAGCAGCTTGGACAGGGGGCGTGACATTCAGTACTTC. It codes for CASSLDRGRDIQYF. Full variable domain (outside the CDR3, taken from reference TRBV5-8 and TRBJ2-4): EAGVTQSPTHLIKTRGQQATLRCSPISGHTSVYWYQQALGLGLQFLLWYDEGEERNRGNFPPRFSGRQFPNYSSELNVNALELEDSALYLCASSLDRGRDIQYFGAGTRLSVL.

The gene calls are TRBV28 and TRBJ2-3, with 9 bases identical to TRBD1. Germline CDR1 and CDR2: MDHEN and SYDVKM. V shed 3 bases and J 6 bases; nucleotides not matched to a gene: 10. This CDR3 is built from 16 residues. The CDR3 bases are TGTGCCAGCAGTTTCGGTTGGACAGGGGTTGGCGATACGCAGTATTTT. This encodes CASSFGWTGVGDTQYF.

This clone was seen a few times. The junction differs from germline at one of its ends, possibly a read error. The chain recombines TRBV5-6 with TRBJ1-2, with a possible D match to TRBD1 (5 bases). The CDR3 length is 14 residues. Germline V gives CDR1 SGHDT, CDR2 YYEEEE. The CDR3 DNA sequence: TGTGCCAGCAGCTTGGATCGGGGACGGAGATTGGGGGTCTTC. This gives the protein CASSLDRGRRLGVF.

The V and J genes are TRBV7-9 and TRBJ2-2; D call uncertain. The CDR3 covers 15 residues. CDR1 and CDR2 (germline): SEHNR, FQNEAQ (reference sequence). V lost 2 bases and J lost 2, with 9 bases in between. CDR3 sequence: CASSLLARNTGELFF. The DNA for the CDR3 is TGTGCCAGCAGCTTATTGGCAAGAAACACCGGGGAGCTGTTTTTT. Full variable domain (remainder filled in from reference TRBV7-9 and TRBJ2-2): DTGVSQNPRHKITKRGQNVTFRCDPISEHNRLYWYRQTLGQGPEFLTYFQNEAQLEKSRLLSDRFSAERPKGSFSTLEIQRTEQGDSAMYLCASSLLARNTGELFFGEGSRLTVL.